This T cell receptor beta chain was recorded in a study of blood T cells in healthy people across ages. Primed by a sample-barcoded 5' primer and a J-beta primer mix, a second PCR proceeded for roughly 6 to 12 cycles. There were at least 2.5 million CDR3-containing paired-end reads obtained from each sample. TCRdb fed the 5' RACE reads into MiXCR, producing one record per CDR3 protein. The sample has 710,000 or so distinct CDR3 sequences; about a fifth are singletons. Trimming removed 8 bases at V and 3 bases at J, with 16 bases between. Germline V CDR1 and CDR2: ENHRY, SYGVKD. CDR3 length equals 14 residues. Isolation of PBMCs gave at least 6.5 million cells per sample. Samples each yielded at least 5 micrograms of total RNA.

Specimen: blood. The sequence was obtained from a man between 65 and 85 years old in good health. V and J are TRBV10-3 and TRBJ1-1; D not resolved. The CDR3 loop reads CAIGRNTKDTEAFF. The DNA for the CDR3 is TGTGCCATCGGACGGAACACTAAGGACACTGAAGCTTTCTTT.